This record covers a single TCR beta chain. What it recognizes is unknown. This sample also contains other DNA sequences that code for the same CDR3. These data are taken from a study of cytomegalovirus exposure and HLA in healthy donors. V was pared by 8 bases and J by 0 bases, with 15 bases of the junction left unmatched. The CDR3 spans 17 residues. From germline, CDR1 is MGHDK and CDR2 SYGVNS. Study results and caveats: Presence/absence comparisons presumed near-even sequencing depth among donors. From TCR beta sequences, most subjects' HLA-A and HLA-B alleles were reportedly predicted accurately.

PCR amplification relied on 60 Vbeta primers (plus 13 Jbeta primers). Clones were sequenced by immunoSEQ multiplex PCR, and TCRdb holds only the in-frame ones, with some missing. The table lists about 200,000 clones, roughly 80% of them singletons, with roughly 2.5% in the top ten. The TCR originated in a woman in her thirties or forties in good health and CMV-seronegative. The gene calls are TRBV25-1 and TRBJ2-7; 8 bases align to TRBD1. The sample comprised PBMCs. CDR3 region: CASGPGTGGWSSYEQYF. For the CDR3, the DNA is TGTGCCAGCGGCCCGGGGACAGGAGGCTGGAGCTCCTACGAGCAGTACTTC.